These 7 T cell receptor beta chains originate from one sample sequenced in a study of blood T cell repertoires in COVID-19 (dated by TCRdb to the early 2020s). The library was built by means of the immunoSEQ multiplex PCR assay. TCRdb's version of the immuneACCESS table is confined to in-frame rearrangements and falls short of the full clone set. An unresolved V gene accounts for under half of the shortfall where checked; the remainder is of unknown origin. The sample table holds about 120,000 clones, of which over 65% were seen once. Together, the top ten hold over 2% of the sample. The specimen was peripheral blood. The receptors come from a man aged 25-40 years with acute or convalescent COVID-19.

The chain joins TRBV7-8 to TRBJ1-2; TRBD1 is a possible D gene (5 bases). Looked up from germline, CDR1 is SGHVS and CDR2 is FQNEAQ. Trimming took off 1 base at V and 4 bases at J, with 7 bases between the two ends. The CDR3 has 13 amino acids. Here the CDR3 DNA reads TGTGCCAGCAGCTTAGACAGGTCCTATGGCTACACCTTC. Translated, it gives CASSLDRSYGYTF.

V and J are TRBV21-1 and TRBJ2-3; the table's D gene call, TRBD1, was not cross checked with the DNA. TRBV21-1 is tagged as a pseudogene. The length of the CDR3 is 17 residues. CDR3 loop: CASSKIHRDKKRDTQYF. The CDR3 region has the DNA TGTGCCAGCAGCAAAATCCACCGGGACAAGAAGCGGGATACGCAGTATTTT.

The J gene is TRBJ1-5, the V gene TRBV2, with 7 bases lining up with TRBD1. Germline V lookup: CDR1 SNHLY, CDR2 FYNNEI. Unmatched junction bases numbered 11, after V lost 11 bases and J lost 4 bases. The CDR3 is made up of 14 amino acids. CDR3 DNA: TGTGCCTCAGCGTCAGGGGGTCTAAATCAGCCCCAGCATTTT. This encodes CASASGGLNQPQHF.

J is TRBJ2-7 and V is TRBV2, with 9 bases that match TRBD1. CDR3 size: 16 residues. J gave up 4 bases and V 4 bases, and 11 bases lay outside the gene matches. Germline lookup yields CDR1 SNHLY and CDR2 FYNNEI. The CDR3 region has the DNA TGTGCCAGCAGTGGACAGGGGGTAACGTTTGGTTACGAGCAGTACTTC. Translated, it gives CASSGQGVTFGYEQYF.

This clone was observed a handful of times. V gene TRBV2 combines with J gene TRBJ1-6; 8 bases agree with TRBD1. V was clipped by 4 bases and J by 9 bases; unmatched bases: 5. The CDR3 runs to 14 residues. The germline CDR1 and CDR2 sequences are SNHLY and FYNNEI. The CDR3 protein is CASSVGQGFSPLHF. Here the CDR3 DNA reads TGTGCCAGCAGTGTAGGACAGGGCTTTTCACCCCTCCACTTT.

The V gene is TRBV6-5, the J gene TRBJ1-1, with 9 positions matching TRBD1. V lost 4 bases to trimming and J lost 4 bases; unmatched junction nucleotides: 7. Germline V gene sequence: CDR1 MNHEY, CDR2 SVGAGI. CDR3 size: 15 residues. CDR3 loop: CASSFNDRGTTEAFF. The CDR3 coding sequence is TGTGCCAGCAGTTTCAATGACAGGGGGACCACTGAAGCTTTCTTT.

The chain links TRBV30 to TRBJ1-2; D possibly corresponds to TRBD1 (6 bases). Trimming pared 2 bases from V and 10 bases from J, leaving 17 bases between. CDR3 length: 13 residues. Per the germline V gene, CDR1 is GTSNPN and CDR2 is SVGIG (reference sequence). CDR3 bases: TGTGCCTGGAGTTCCAGGGGTTCGGTAGCCTACACCTTC. Translation: CAWSSRGSVAYTF. Variable domain in full (rest from reference TRBV30 and TRBJ1-2): SQTIHQWPATLVQPVGSPLSLECTVEGTSNPNLYWYRQAAGRGLQLLFYSVGIGQISSEVPQNLSASRPQDRQFILSSKKLLLSDSGFYLCAWSSRGSVAYTFGSGTRLTVV.